This record covers a single TCR beta chain. This clone has a single count. No cognate antigen has been identified for it. Per-nucleotide qualities are absent, and no much larger clonotype sits a single base away. The data are from a study of T cell responses to AZD1222 COVID-19 vaccine (dated by TCRdb to the early 2020s). General notes on the study: A total of approximately 240 trial participants underwent TCR sequencing, of whom some 210 received two doses of AZD1222 and some 26 received two doses of the MenACWY control vaccine. Enrollment into the trials was organized by age into subgroups of 18-55, 56-69 and 70-plus years, and those subgroups contained about 160, 30 and 59 TCR-sequenced participants, respectively. Study-wide conclusions, independent of this receptor: The vaccine-associated CD4 TCRs covered the entire spike protein, and the dominant responses fell in regions 160-218 and 743-854. Participants were mostly white British, with more females than males. The authors suggested clonal diversity may have been underestimated. Reportedly, close to half of the unique spike-specific TCRs recognized epitopes lying outside the regions that are mutated in the B.1.351 and B.1.1.7 variants. Conclusions about previously exposed vaccinees were limited because only a handful of AZD1222 recipients were SARS-CoV-2 seropositive at baseline. The 56-69-year group was small, and its depth increase did not reach significance, likely because of low power. A significant rise in spike-specific TCR breadth and depth was observed after two AZD1222 doses relative to day 0 and relative to MenACWY recipients. Because no day 14 peak-response samples were available, the repertoires could be characterized only after the peak T cell response.

The germline V gene specifies SGHTS as CDR1 and YDEGEE as CDR2. V is reduced by 4 bases and J by 4 bases, leaving a spacing of 12 bases between them. From the cysteine through the phenylalanine, the CDR3 covers 14 amino acids. The DNA shown is the 42-base CDR3, in frame from base 1. The sample's time point label is to be understood as: about 28 days (+/-7) after the second vaccine dose. AZD1222 recipients given second doses at about 4 weeks or at about 12 weeks were pooled, since spike-specific TCR depth and breadth were not found to differ between the two schedules. Vaccinee samples came from UK trials COV001 and COV002, including a single-blind randomized controlled phase 2/3 trial of AZD1222 (ChAdOx1 nCoV-19) in healthy adults. For TCRbeta chain sequencing, PBMC samples from trial participants were taken at day 0 and at day 28 after the second dose. The CDR3 regions of human TCRbeta chains were subjected to immunosequencing. As for how the authors treated the data: Repertoire TCRs were checked for matches against a reference library of SARS-CoV-2-specific TCRs that had been generated using the MIRA antigen-specificity platform. Breadth was defined as the fraction of unique TCRs that were SARS-CoV-2-associated. Depth was defined as the fraction of total T cells that were SARS-CoV-2-associated. Using the MIRA data, each spike-specific TCR was mapped to the spike region that the TCR reacts to and placed in a CD4 or CD8 class. Log10-transformed breadth and depth values were compared by one-way ANOVA with Sidak's multiple comparisons tests. Drawn from immuneACCESS, this table holds only the in-frame rearrangements with V and J called that TCRdb kept. Clones are partly lost; checked studies trace under half to an unresolved V gene and leave the rest unexplained. From that table come the V and J calls and clone size; the DNA was used to work out D and trimming. In all, the sample holds over 120,000 clones, and roughly 84% of those were seen once. Around 5.1% of the sample lies in the top ten.

The chain was built from TRBV5-8 and TRBJ1-5; D gene: possibly TRBD1, on 6 matching bases. The sequencing here drew on peripheral blood, taken 28 days after the second AZD1222 dose. The sequence was obtained from an adult who received the AZD1222 COVID-19 vaccine. The CDR3 amino acid sequence is: CASSLGGGNQPQHF. The nucleotide sequence is given as TGTGCCAGCAGCCTGGGAGGGGGGAATCAGCCCCAGCATTTT.